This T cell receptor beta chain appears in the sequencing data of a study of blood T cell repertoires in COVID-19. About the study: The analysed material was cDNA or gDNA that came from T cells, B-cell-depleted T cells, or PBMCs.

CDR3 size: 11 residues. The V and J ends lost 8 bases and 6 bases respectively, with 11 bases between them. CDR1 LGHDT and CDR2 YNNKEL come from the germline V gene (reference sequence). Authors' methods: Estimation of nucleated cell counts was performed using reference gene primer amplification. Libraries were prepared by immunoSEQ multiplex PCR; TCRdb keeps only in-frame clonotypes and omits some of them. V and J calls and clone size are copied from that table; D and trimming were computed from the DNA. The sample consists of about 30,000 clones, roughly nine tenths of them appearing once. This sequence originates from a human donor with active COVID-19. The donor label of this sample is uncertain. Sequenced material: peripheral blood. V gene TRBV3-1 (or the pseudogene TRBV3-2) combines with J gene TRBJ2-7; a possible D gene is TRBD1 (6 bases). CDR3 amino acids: CASGDRSEQYF. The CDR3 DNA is TGTGCCAGCGGAGACAGGAGCGAGCAGTACTTC.